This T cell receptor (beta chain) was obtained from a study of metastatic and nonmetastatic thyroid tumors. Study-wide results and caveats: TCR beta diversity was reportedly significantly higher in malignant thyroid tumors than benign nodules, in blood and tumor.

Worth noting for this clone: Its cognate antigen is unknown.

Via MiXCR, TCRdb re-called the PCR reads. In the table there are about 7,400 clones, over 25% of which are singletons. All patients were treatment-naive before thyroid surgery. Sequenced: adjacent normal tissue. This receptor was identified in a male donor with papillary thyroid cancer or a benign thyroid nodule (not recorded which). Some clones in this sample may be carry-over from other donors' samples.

The CDR3 sequence: CASSSERGGLFEQFF. DNA for the CDR3: TGTGCCAGCAGTTCCGAGCGGGGGGGCCTATTTGAGCAGTTCTTC. This chain uses TRBV6-1 with TRBJ2-1; 10 nucleotides align to TRBD2. V lost 5 bases to trimming and J lost 9 bases; unmatched junction nucleotides: 10. This CDR3 has 15 amino acids. Germline V gene sequence: CDR1 MNHNS, CDR2 SASEGT.